The sequence of this T cell receptor beta chain was determined in a study of Graves' ophthalmopathy and Graves' hyperthyroidism. The study, taken as a whole, reports: A classifier, a 13-signature model, separated ophthalmopathy from stable hyperthyroidism with approximately 87% sensitivity and about 83% specificity.

Germline V gives CDR1 SGDLS, CDR2 YYNGEE. The ends were cut back, 0 bases at V and 3 bases at J, with 10 bases in the middle. There are 15 residues in the CDR3. Lactation, pregnancy, uncontrolled infections and other autoimmune diseases were all grounds for excluding patients. A diagnosis was made from clinical symptoms together with serum thyroxine, TRAb, thyroid ultrasound and orbital computed tomography. This clonotype was counted many times. No antigen is known for it. Scientists amplified the TCR beta CDR3 regions from RNA transcripts. The library came from an HTBI-primed first-round RT-PCR and a second-round multiplex PCR. TCRdb re-called the multiplex PCR reads with MiXCR, one entry per CDR3 protein. Seen here are about 400,000 distinct CDR3 sequences, 18% observed once, and the top ten hold around 1.6%.

The rearrangement joins TRBV9 to TRBJ1-5, with D unresolved. Source material: peripheral blood. The TCR originated in a young woman with Graves' ophthalmopathy. CDR3 DNA sequence: TGTGCCAGCAGCGTAGGCCCTAGCGACAATCAGCCCCAGCATTTT. Its translation: CASSVGPSDNQPQHF.